Shown below are 2 T cell receptor beta chains from a single sample sequenced in a study of T cell responses to AZD1222 COVID-19 vaccine (dated by TCRdb to the early 2020s). The time point label here, explained by the study, means: about 28 days (+/-7) after the second vaccine dose. The library was produced with the immunoSEQ multiplex PCR assay. What TCRdb holds here is the immuneACCESS table cut down to in-frame rearrangements. Part of the clones is not present; checked against another copy, under half of the missing clones reflect an unresolved V gene, and the others are unexplained. Across this sample there are 120,000 or so clones, with more than 85% seen only once. The ten biggest clones cover around 7.1% of the sample. The sample consisted of peripheral blood, taken 28 days after the second AZD1222 dose. These receptors all stem from an adult who received the AZD1222 COVID-19 vaccine.

The count of this clone is one. The CDR3 sequence is CASSRGRATFYEQYF. The CDR3 DNA sequence: TGTGCCAGCAGTCGCGGGAGGGCCACGTTCTACGAGCAGTACTTC. The chain uses TRBV11-3 and TRBJ2-7; 9 bases are a match to TRBD2. V was pared by 6 bases and J by 3 bases, with 9 bases of the junction left unmatched. The length of the CDR3 is 15 residues. Germline V lookup: CDR1 SGHNT, CDR2 YENEEA.

V usage is TRBV14 and J usage is TRBJ2-4; TRBD2 matches 8 bases. V trimming: 1 base; J trimming: 7 bases; junction bases outside the gene matches: 9. The CDR3 extends over 16 amino acids. Germline assignment: CDR1 SGHDN and CDR2 FVKESK. CDR3 DNA sequence: TGTGCCAGCAGCCAAGGTTTCAGCGGGAGAGGGAACATTCAGTACTTC. It yields the protein CASSQGFSGRGNIQYF.